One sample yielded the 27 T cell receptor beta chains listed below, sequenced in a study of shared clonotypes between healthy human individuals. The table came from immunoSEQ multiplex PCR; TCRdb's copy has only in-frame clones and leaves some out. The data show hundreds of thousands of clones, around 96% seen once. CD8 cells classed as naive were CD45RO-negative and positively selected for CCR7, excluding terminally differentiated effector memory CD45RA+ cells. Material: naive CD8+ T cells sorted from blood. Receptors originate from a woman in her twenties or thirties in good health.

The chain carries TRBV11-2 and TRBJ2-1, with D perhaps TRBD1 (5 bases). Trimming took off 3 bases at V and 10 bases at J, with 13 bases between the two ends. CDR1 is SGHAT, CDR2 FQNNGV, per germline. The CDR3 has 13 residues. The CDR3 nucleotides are TGTGCCAGCAGCTTGGCCAGGGAAGGCGAGCAGTTCTTC. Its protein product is CASSLAREGEQFF.

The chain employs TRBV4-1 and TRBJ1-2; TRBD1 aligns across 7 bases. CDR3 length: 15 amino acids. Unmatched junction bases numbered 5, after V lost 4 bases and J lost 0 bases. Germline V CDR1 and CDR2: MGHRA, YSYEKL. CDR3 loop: CASSPGQKANYGYTF. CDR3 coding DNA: TGCGCCAGCAGCCCGGGACAGAAAGCTAACTATGGCTACACCTTC.

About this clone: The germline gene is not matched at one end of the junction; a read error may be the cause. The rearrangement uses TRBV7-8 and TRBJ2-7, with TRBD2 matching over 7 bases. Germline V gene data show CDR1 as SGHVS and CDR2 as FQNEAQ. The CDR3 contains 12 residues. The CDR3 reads CASSEGAGTPTF. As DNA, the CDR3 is TGTGCCAGCAGCGAAGGAGCGGGGACGCCTACTTTC.

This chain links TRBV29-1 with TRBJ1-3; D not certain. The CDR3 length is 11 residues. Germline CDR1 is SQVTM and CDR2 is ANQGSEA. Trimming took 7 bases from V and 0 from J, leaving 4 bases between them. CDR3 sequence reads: CSGYSGNTIYF. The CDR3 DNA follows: TGCAGCGGTTACTCTGGAAACACCATATATTTT.

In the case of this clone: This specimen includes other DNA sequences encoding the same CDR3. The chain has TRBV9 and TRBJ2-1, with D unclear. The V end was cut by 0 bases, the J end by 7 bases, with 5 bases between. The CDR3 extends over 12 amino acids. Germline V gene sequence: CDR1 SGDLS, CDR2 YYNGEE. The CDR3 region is CASSVDGNEQFF. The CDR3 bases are TGTGCCAGCAGCGTAGACGGGAATGAGCAGTTCTTC.

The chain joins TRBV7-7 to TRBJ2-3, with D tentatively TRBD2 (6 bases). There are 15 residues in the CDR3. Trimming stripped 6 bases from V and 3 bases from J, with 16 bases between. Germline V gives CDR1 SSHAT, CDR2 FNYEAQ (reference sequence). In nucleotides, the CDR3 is TGTGCCAGCAGTCCGGGTCCGGGAGCGACAGATACGCAGTATTTT. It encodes CASSPGPGATDTQYF.

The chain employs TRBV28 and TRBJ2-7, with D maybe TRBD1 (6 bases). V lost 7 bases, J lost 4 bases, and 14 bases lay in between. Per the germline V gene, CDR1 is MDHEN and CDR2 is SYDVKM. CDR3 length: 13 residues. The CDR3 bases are TGTGCCAGCATCGGCAGGGGTGTGTACGAGCAGTACTTC. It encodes CASIGRGVYEQYF.

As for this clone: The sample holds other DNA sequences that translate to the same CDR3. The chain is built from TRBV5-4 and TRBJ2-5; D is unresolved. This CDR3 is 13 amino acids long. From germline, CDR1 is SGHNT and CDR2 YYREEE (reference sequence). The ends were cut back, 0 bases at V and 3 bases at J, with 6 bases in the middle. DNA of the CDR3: TGTGCCAGCAGCTTGGCCTCCGAAGAGACCCAGTACTTC. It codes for CASSLASEETQYF. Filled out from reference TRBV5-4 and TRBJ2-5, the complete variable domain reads ETGVTQSPTHLIKTRGQQVTLRCSSQSGHNTVSWYQQALGQGPQFIFQYYREEENGRGNFPPRFSGLQFPNYSSELNVNALELDDSALYLCASSLASEETQYFGPGTRLLVL.

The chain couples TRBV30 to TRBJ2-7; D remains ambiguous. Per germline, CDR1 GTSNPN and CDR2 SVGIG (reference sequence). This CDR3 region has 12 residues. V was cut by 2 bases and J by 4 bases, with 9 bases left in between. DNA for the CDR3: TGTGCCTGGAGTTCTTACGGATACGAGCAGTACTTC. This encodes CAWSSYGYEQYF.

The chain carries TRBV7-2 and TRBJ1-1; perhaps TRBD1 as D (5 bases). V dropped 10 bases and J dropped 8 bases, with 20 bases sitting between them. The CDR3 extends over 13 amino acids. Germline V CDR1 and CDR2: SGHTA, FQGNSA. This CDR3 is CAIPGTAIEEAFF. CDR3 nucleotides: TGTGCCATCCCCGGGACTGCGATCGAGGAAGCTTTCTTT.

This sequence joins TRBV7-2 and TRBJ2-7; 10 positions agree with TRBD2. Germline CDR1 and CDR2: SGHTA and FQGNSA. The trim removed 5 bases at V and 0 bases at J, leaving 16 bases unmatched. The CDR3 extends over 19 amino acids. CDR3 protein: CASSRRGGLANPSSYEQYF. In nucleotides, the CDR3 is TGTGCCAGCAGCCGCCGGGGGGGACTAGCGAACCCTAGCTCCTACGAGCAGTACTTC.

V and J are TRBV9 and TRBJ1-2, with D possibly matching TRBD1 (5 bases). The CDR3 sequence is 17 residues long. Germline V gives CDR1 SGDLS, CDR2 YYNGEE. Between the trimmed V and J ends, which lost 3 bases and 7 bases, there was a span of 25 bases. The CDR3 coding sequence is TGTGCCAGCAGCGACCCCTTGAGAGGGGACCCCGGCCGTGGCTACACCTTC. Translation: CASSDPLRGDPGRGYTF.

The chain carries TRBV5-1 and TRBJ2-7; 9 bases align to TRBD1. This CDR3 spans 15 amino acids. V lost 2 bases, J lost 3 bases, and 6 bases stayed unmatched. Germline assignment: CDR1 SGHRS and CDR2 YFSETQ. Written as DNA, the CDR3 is TGCGCCAGCAGCTTACCGGGACAGGGTAGCTACGAGCAGTACTTC. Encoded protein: CASSLPGQGSYEQYF.

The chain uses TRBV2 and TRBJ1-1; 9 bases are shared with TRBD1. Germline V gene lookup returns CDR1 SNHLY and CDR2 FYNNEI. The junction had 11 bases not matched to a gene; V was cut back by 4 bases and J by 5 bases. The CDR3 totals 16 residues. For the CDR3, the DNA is TGTGCCAGCAGTGGGGGTGCGGAACAGGGGGCGACTGAAGCTTTCTTT. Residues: CASSGGAEQGATEAFF.

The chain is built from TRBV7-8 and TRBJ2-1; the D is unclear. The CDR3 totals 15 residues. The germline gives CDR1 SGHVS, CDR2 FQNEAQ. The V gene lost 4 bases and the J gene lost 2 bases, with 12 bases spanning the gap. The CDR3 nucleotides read TGTGCCAGCAGCTCAGACTTACAACCCTACAATGAGCAGTTCTTC. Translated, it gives CASSSDLQPYNEQFF. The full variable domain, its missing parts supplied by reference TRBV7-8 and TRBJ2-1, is GAGVSQSPRYKVAKRGQDVALRCDPISGHVSLFWYQQALGQGPEFLTYFQNEAQLDKSGLPSDRFFAERPEGSVSTLKIQRTQQEDSAVYLCASSSDLQPYNEQFFGPGTRLTVL.

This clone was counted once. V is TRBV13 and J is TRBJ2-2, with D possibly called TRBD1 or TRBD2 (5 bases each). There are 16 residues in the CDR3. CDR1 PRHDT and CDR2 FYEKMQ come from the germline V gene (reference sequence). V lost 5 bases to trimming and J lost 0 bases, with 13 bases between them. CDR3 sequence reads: CASSERGVANTGELFF. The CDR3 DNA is TGTGCCAGCAGCGAAAGGGGAGTAGCGAACACCGGGGAGCTGTTTTTT.

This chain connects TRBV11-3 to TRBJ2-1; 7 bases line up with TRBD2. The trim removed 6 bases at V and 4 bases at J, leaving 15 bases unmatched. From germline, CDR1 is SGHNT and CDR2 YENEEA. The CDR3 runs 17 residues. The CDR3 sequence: CASSLTGPAGLYNEQFF. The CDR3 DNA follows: TGTGCCAGCAGTTTAACAGGTCCAGCGGGGCTATACAATGAGCAGTTCTTC.

CDR3 region: CASSPGNVHEQYF. As DNA, the CDR3 is TGTGCCAGTAGTCCAGGGAACGTACACGAGCAGTACTTC. This sequence joins TRBV19 and TRBJ2-5, with D tentatively TRBD1 (5 bases). The last part of the DNA fits TRBJ2-7 better; the J call may be wrong. Per the germline V gene, CDR1 is LNHDA and CDR2 is SQIVND (reference sequence). This CDR3 has 13 amino acids.

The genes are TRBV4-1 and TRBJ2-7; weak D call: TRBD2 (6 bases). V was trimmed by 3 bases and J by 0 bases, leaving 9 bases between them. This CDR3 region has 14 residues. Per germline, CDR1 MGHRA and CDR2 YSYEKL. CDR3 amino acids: CASSQARGSYEQYF. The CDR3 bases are TGCGCCAGCAGCCAGGCGCGGGGCTCCTACGAGCAGTACTTC.

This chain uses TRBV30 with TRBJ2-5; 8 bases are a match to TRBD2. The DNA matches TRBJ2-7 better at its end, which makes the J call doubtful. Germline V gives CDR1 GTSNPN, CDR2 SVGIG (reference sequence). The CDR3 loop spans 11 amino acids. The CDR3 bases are TGTGCCGGGACGGGAGGGAGCGAGCAGTACTTC. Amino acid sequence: CAGTGGSEQYF.

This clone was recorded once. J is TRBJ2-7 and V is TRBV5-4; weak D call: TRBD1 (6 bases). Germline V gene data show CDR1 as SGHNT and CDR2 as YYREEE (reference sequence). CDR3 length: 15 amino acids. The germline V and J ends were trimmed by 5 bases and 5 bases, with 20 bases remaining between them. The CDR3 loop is CASSRWTADLDEQYF. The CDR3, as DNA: TGTGCCAGCAGTAGGTGGACAGCCGACCTGGACGAGCAGTACTTC. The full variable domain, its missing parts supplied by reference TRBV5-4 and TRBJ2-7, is ETGVTQSPTHLIKTRGQQVTLRCSSQSGHNTVSWYQQALGQGPQFIFQYYREEENGRGNFPPRFSGLQFPNYSSELNVNALELDDSALYLCASSRWTADLDEQYFGPGTRLTVT.

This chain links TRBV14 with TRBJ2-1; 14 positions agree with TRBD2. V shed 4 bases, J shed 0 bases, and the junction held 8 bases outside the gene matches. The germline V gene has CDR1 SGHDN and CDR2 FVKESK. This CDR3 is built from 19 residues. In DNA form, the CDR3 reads TGTGCCAGCAGCCTAATACCCGGGACTAGCGGGAGCTCCTACAATGAGCAGTTCTTC. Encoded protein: CASSLIPGTSGSSYNEQFF.

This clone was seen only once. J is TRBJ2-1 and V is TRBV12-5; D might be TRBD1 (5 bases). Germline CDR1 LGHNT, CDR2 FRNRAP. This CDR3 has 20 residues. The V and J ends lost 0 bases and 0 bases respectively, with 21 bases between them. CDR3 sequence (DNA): TGTGCTAGTGGTTTGGTACAGGTAGATGGAGTCCGCAGCTCCTACAATGAGCAGTTCTTC. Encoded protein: CASGLVQVDGVRSSYNEQFF.

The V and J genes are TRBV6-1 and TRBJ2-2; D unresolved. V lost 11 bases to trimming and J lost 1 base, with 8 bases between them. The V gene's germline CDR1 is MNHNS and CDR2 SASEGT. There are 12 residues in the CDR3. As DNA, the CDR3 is TGTGCCGAACGTAGGAACACCGGGGAGCTGTTTTTT. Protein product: CAERRNTGELFF.

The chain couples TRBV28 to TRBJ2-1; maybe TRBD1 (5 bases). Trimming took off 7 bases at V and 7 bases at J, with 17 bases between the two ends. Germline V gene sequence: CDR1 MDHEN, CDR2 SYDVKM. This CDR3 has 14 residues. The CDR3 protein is CASKKGSMRNEQFF. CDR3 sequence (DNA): TGTGCCAGCAAGAAGGGGTCGATGAGAAATGAGCAGTTCTTC.

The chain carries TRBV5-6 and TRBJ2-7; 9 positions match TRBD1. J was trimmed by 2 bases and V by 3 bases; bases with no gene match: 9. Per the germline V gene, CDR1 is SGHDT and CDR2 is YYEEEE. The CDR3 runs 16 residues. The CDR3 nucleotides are TGTGCCAGCAGCTCGGACACCGGGACAGGGACCTACGAGCAGTACTTC. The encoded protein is CASSSDTGTGTYEQYF.

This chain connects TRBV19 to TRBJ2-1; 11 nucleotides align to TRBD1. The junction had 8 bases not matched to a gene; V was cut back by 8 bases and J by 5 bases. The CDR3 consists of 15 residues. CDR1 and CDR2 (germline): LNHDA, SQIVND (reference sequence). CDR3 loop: CASRLGTGGHNEQFF. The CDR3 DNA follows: TGTGCCAGTCGGTTAGGGACAGGGGGTCACAATGAGCAGTTCTTC.